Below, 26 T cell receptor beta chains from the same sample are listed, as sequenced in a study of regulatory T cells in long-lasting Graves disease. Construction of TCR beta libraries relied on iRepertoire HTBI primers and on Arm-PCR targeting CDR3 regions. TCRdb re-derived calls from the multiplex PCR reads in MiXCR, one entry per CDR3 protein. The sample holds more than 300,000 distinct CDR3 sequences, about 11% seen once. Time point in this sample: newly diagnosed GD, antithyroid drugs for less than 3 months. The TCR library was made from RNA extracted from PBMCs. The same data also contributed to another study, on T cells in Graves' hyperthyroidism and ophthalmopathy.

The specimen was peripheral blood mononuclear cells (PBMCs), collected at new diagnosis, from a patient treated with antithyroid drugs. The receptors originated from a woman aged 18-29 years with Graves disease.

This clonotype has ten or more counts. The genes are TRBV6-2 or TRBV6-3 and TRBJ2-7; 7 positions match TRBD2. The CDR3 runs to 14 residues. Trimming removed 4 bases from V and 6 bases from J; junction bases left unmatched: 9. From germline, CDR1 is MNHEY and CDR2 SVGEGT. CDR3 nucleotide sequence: TGTGCCAGCAGTTTCGCCGGATCTAGCGGCGAGCAGTACTTC. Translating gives CASSFAGSSGEQYF.

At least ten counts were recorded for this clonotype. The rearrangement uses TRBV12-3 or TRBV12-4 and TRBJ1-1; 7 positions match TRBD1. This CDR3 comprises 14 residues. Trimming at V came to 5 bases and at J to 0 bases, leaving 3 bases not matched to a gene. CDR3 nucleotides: TGTGCCAGCAGTGGGGGACAGTTGAACACTGAAGCTTTCTTT. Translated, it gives CASSGGQLNTEAFF.

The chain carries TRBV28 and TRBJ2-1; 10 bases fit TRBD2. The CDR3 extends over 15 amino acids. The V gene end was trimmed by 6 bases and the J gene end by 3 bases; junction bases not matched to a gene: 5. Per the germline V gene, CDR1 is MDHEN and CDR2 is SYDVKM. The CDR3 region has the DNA TGTGCCAGCAGCTATGGACTAGCGGACTACAATGAGCAGTTCTTC. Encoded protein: CASSYGLADYNEQFF.

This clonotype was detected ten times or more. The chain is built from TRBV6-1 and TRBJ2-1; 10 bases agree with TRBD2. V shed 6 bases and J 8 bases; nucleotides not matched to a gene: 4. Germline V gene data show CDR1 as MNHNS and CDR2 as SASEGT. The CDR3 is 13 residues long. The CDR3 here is CASRGGLAHEQFF. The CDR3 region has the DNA TGTGCCAGCAGAGGGGGACTAGCGCATGAGCAGTTCTTC.

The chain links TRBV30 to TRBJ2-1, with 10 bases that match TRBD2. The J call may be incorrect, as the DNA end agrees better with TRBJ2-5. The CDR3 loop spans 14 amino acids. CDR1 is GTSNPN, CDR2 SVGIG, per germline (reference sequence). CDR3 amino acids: CAWNRGLAKETQYF. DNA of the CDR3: TGTGCCTGGAATCGGGGACTAGCGAAAGAGACCCAGTACTTC.

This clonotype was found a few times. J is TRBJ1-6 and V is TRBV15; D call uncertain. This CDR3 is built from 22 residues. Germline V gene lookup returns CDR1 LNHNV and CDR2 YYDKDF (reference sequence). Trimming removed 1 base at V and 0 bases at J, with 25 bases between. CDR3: CATSRVPWEQPRASSYNSPLHF. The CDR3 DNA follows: TGTGCCACCAGCAGAGTGCCGTGGGAACAGCCCCGAGCAAGCTCCTATAATTCACCCCTCCACTTT.

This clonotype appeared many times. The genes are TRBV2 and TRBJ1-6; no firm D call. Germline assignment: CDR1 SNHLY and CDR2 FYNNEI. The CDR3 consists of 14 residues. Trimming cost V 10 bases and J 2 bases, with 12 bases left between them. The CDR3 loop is CATNLGPYNSPLHF. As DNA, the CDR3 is TGTGCCACCAACCTCGGCCCCTATAATTCACCCCTCCACTTT.

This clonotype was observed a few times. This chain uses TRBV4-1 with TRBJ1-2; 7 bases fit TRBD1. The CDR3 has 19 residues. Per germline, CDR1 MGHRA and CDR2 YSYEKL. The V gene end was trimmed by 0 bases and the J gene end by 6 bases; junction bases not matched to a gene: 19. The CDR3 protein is CASSQELRDSLTWAHGYTF. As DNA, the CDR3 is TGCGCCAGCAGCCAAGAGCTCCGGGACAGCCTAACTTGGGCCCATGGCTACACCTTC.

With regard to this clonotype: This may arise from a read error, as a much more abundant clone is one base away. CDR3 in amino acids: CASSVVQDMQYF. The CDR3 nucleotides read TGTGCCAGCAGCGTAGTCCAAGATATGCAGTATTTT. V is TRBV7-9 and J is TRBJ2-3; D ambiguous. CDR1 SEHNR and CDR2 FQNEAQ come from the germline V gene (reference sequence). This CDR3 spans 12 amino acids.

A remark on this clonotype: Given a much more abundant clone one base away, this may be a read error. CDR3 loop: CAGAFRGDYGYTF. Here the CDR3 DNA reads TGTGCCGGCGCATTCAGGGGTGACTATGGCTACACCTTC. The chain joins TRBV2 to TRBJ1-2, with D maybe TRBD1 (6 bases). The CDR3 covers 13 residues. The germline V and J ends were trimmed by 11 bases and 3 bases, with 16 bases remaining between them. Per the germline V gene, CDR1 is SNHLY and CDR2 is FYNNEI.

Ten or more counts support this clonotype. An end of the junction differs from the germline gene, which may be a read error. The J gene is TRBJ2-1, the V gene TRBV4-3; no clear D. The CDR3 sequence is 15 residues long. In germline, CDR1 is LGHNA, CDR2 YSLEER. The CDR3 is CASSQGWIDSQERFF. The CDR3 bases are TGCGCCAGCAGCCAAGGGTGGATTGATTCCCAGGAGCGGTTCTTC.

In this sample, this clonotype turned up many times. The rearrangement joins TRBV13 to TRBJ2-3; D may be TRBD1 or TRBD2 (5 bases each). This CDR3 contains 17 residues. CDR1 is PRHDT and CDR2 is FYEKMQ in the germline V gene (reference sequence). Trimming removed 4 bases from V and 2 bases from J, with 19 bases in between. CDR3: CASSSPSSGANTDTQYF. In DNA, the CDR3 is TGTGCCAGCAGCTCACCCTCTTCCGGGGCGAACACAGATACGCAGTATTTT.

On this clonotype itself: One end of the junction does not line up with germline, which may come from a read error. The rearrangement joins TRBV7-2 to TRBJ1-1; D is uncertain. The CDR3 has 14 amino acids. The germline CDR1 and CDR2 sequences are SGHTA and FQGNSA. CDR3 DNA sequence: TGTGCCGGCAGCTTCTACAGTCAAAACACCGAAGCTTTCTTT. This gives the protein CAGSFYSQNTEAFF.

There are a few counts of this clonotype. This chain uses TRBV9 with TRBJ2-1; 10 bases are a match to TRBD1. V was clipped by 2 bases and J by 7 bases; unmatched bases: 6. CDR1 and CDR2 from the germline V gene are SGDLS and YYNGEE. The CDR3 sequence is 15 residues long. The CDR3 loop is CASSVRQGARNEQFF. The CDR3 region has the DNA TGTGCCAGCAGCGTCCGACAGGGGGCAAGGAATGAGCAGTTCTTC.

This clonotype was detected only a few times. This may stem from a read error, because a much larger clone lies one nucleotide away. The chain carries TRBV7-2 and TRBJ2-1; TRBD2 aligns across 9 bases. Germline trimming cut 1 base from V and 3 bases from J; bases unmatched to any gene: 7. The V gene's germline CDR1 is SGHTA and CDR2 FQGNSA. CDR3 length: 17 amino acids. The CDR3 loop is CASSLVLAGDLYNEQFF. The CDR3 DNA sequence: TGTGCCAGCAGCTTAGTATTAGCGGGAGATCTCTACAATGAGCAGTTCTTC. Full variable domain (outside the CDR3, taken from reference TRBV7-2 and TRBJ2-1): GAGVSQSPSNKVTEKGKDVELRCDPISGHTALYWYRQSLGQGLEFLIYFQGNSAPDKSGLPSDRFSAERTGGSVSTLTIQRTQQEDSAVYLCASSLVLAGDLYNEQFFGPGTRLTVL.

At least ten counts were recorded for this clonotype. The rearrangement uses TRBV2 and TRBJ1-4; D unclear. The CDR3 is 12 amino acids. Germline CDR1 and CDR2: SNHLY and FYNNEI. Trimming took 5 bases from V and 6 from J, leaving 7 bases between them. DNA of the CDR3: TGTGCCAGCAGTCCCGTGGATGAAAAACTGTTTTTT. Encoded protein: CASSPVDEKLFF.

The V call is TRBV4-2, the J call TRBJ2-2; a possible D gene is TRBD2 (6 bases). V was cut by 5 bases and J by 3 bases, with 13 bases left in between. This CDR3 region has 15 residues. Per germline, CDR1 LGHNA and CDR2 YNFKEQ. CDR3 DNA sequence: TGTGCCAGCAGCTATGGCGGCGGGGACACCGGGGAGCTGTTTTTT. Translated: CASSYGGGDTGELFF.

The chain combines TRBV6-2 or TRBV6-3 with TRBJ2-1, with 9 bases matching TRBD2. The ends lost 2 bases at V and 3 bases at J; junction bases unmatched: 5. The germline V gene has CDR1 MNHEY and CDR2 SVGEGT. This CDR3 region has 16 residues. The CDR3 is CASSYLGLAYYNEQFF. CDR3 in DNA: TGTGCCAGCAGTTACCTAGGACTAGCGTACTACAATGAGCAGTTCTTC.

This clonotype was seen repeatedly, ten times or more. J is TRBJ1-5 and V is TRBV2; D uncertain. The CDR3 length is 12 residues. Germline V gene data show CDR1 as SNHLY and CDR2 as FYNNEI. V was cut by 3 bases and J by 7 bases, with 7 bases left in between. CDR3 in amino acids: CASSDWGQPQHF. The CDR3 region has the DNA TGTGCCAGCAGTGACTGGGGACAGCCCCAGCATTTT.

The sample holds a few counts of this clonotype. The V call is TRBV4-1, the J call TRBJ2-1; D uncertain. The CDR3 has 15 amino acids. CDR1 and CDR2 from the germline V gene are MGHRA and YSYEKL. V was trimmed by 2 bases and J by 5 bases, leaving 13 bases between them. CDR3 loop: CASSQWVAGNNEQFF. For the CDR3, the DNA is TGCGCCAGCAGCCAATGGGTCGCCGGAAACAATGAGCAGTTCTTC.

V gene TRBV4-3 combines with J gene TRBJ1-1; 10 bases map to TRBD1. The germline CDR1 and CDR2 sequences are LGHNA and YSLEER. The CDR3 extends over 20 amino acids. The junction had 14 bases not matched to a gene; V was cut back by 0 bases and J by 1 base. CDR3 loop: CASSQDKLGGQGKGNTEAFF. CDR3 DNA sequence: TGCGCCAGCAGCCAAGATAAACTAGGGGGACAGGGGAAGGGGAACACTGAAGCTTTCTTT.

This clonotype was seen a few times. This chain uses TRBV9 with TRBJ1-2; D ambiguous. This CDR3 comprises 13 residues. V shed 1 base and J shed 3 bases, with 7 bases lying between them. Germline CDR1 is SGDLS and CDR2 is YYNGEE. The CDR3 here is CASSVTSDYGYTF. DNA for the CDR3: TGTGCCAGCAGCGTAACGTCCGACTATGGCTACACCTTC.

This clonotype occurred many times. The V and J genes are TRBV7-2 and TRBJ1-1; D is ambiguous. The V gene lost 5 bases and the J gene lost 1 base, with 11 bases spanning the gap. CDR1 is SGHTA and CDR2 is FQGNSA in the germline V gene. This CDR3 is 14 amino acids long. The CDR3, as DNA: TGTGCCAGCAGCCGCAGTAACTCGAACACTGAAGCTTTCTTT. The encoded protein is CASSRSNSNTEAFF.

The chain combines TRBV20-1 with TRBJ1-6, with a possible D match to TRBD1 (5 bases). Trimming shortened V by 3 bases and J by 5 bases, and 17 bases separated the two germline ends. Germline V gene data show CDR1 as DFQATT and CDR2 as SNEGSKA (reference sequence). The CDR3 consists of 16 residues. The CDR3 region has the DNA TGCAGTGCTAGGAGCCTGGGAGGAGGGGATAATTCACCCCTCCACTTT. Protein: CSARSLGGGDNSPLHF.

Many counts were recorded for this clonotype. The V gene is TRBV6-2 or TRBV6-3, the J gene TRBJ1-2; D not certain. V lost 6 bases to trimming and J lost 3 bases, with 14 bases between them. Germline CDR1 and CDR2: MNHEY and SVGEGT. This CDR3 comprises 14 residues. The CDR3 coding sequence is TGTGCCAGCAGAAGGTCGGATTGGGACTATGGCTACACCTTC. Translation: CASRRSDWDYGYTF.

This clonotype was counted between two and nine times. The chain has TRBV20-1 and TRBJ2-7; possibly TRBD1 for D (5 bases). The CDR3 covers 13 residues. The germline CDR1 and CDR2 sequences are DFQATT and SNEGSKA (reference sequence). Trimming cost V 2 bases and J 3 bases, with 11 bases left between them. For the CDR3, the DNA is TGCAGTGCTAGAAAGCCAGGGCTCTACGAGCAGTACTTC. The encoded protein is CSARKPGLYEQYF.